Listed below are T cell receptor beta chains from one sample, sequenced in a study of blood T cells in healthy people across ages. One entry per CDR3 protein, called by TCRdb with MiXCR from the 5' RACE reads. The sample records just under 750,000 distinct CDR3 sequences, about 20% being singletons. Sequencing was done on a sample of blood. The receptors shown here come from a man between 65 and 85 years old in good health. CDR3s include the opening cysteine and the closing phenylalanine or tryptophan. A D gene is named only where the DNA matches it firmly. Size tells how often a clone was seen (once, few, many) or the class of an expanded clone, and some rows leave it out.

d_gene	abundance	v_gene	j_gene	CDR3aa	CDR3nt
TRBD1	few	TRBV10-3	TRBJ2-5	CAIGNRQGPMETQYF	TGTGCCATAGGGAATCGACAGGGGCCGATGGAGACCCAGTACTTC
.	.	TRBV20-1	TRBJ1-3	CSARALQGTGNTIYF	TGCAGTGCTAGAGCGTTACAGGGTACGGGAAACACCATATATTTT
.	.	TRBV20-1	TRBJ2-2	CSARDPGRAGTGELFF	TGCAGTGCTAGAGATCCCGGCAGGGCTGGGACCGGGGAGCTGTTTTTT
TRBD2	few	TRBV7-8	TRBJ2-5	CASSPLAGGYEETQYF	TGTGCCAGCAGCCCACTAGCGGGGGGTTATGAAGAGACCCAGTACTTC
.	few	TRBV10-1	TRBJ2-7	CASSEHRSSYEQYF	TGCGCCAGCAGTGAACATCGAAGCTCCTACGAGCAGTACTTC
.	few	TRBV27	TRBJ2-3	CASSLSDEDADTQYF	TGTGCCAGCAGTTTATCGGATGAGGACGCAGATACGCAGTATTTT
.	few	TRBV30	TRBJ1-2	CAWSLGGGNYGYTF	TGTGCCTGGAGCCTTGGGGGGGGGAACTATGGCTACACCTTC
.	.	TRBV5-1	TRBJ2-5	CASSQEPVAQYF	TGCGCCAGCAGCCAGGAGCCGGTGGCCCAGTACTTC
TRBD2	.	TRBV12-3/TRBV12-4	TRBJ2-3	CASSCGGPADTQYF	TGTGCCAGCAGTTGCGGGGGGCCGGCAGATACGCAATATTTT
.	.	TRBV5-1	TRBJ1-1	CASSAGTPNTEAFF	TGCGCCAGCAGCGCCGGGACACCGAACACTGAAGCTTTCTTT
TRBD1	.	TRBV5-1	TRBJ1-1	CASSFADRGNTQAFF	TGCGCCAGCAGCTTCGCGGACAGGGGGAACACTCAAGCTTTCTTT
.	many	TRBV7-9	TRBJ1-1	CASSNNREVAEAFF	TGTGCCAGCAGCAACAATAGGGAGGTGGCTGAAGCTTTCTTT
TRBD1	few	TRBV5-5	TRBJ2-3	CASSLRTGAGDTQYF	TGTGCCAGCAGCTTGAGGACAGGGGCTGGAGATACGCAGTATTTT
.	many	TRBV29-1	TRBJ2-5	CSVSTGGETQYF	TGCAGCGTTTCGACGGGGGGCGAGACCCAGTACTTC
.	few	TRBV29-1	TRBJ1-2	CSVDRGSYGYTF	TGCAGCGTTGACAGGGGAAGCTATGGCTACACCTTC
TRBD1	many	TRBV29-1	TRBJ1-2	CSGGDRDGGYTF	TGCAGCGGGGGGGACAGGGATGGAGGCTACACCTTC
.	few	TRBV28	TRBJ1-1	CASSLLAARGVVFLAEAFF	TGTGCCAGCAGTTTACTGGCAGCCCGGGGTGTCGTTTTTCTTGCTGAAGCTTTCTTT
.	few	TRBV29-1	TRBJ2-3	CSVDTGTLTDTQYF	TGCAGCGTTGATACAGGGACGTTAACAGATACGCAGTATTTT
TRBD2	many	TRBV6-5	TRBJ2-1	CASSLGLGDEQFF	TGTGCCAGCAGTTTGGGACTAGGAGATGAGCAGTTCTTC
.	.	TRBV3-1	TRBJ2-1	CASSASRDTPYNEQFF	TGTGCCAGCAGTGCAAGTCGTGATACTCCTTACAATGAGCAGTTCTTC
.	.	TRBV2	TRBJ1-5	CASSGSGSQPQHF	TGTGCCAGCAGTGGGTCTGGGTCTCAGCCCCAGCATTTT
TRBD1	.	TRBV6-2/TRBV6-3	TRBJ2-7	CASSHRLGTGAYEQYF	TGTGCCAGCAGCCACCGCTTGGGGACAGGTGCCTACGAGCAGTACTTC
TRBD1	.	TRBV7-2	TRBJ2-5	CASSIDRAETQYF	TGTGCCAGCAGTATTGACAGGGCAGAGACCCAGTACTTC
TRBD1	.	TRBV2	TRBJ1-5	CASTGQNGNQPQHF	TGTGCCAGCACGGGACAGAACGGCAATCAGCCCCAGCATTTT
.	many	TRBV5-1	TRBJ2-1	CASRSVNNEQFF	TGCGCCAGCAGGTCGGTGAACAATGAGCAGTTCTTC
TRBD1	few	TRBV10-3	TRBJ2-3	CAISNQGVKADTQYF	TGTGCCATCAGCAACCAGGGGGTCAAAGCAGATACGCAGTATTTT
TRBD1	.	TRBV12-3/TRBV12-4	TRBJ2-4	CASTQTGDKNIQYF	TGTGCCAGCACCCAGACAGGGGACAAAAACATTCAGTACTTC
.	few	TRBV6-5	TRBJ1-5	CASSYSPVGPGMGNQPQHF	TGTGCCAGCAGTTACTCCCCCGTTGGCCCGGGTATGGGCAATCAGCCCCAGCATTTT
.	.	TRBV7-2	TRBJ2-1	CASSPSGTRPGIEQFF	TGTGCCAGCAGCCCATCCGGGACTCGACCCGGCATTGAGCAGTTCTTC
TRBD1	few	TRBV6-6	TRBJ1-5	CASSRGINQPQHF	TGTGCCAGCAGCAGGGGGATCAATCAGCCCCAGCATTTT
TRBD2	many	TRBV5-1	TRBJ2-5	CASSLNAGVQETQYF	TGCGCCAGCAGCTTGAATGCGGGGGTCCAAGAGACCCAGTACTTC
.	once	TRBV20-1	TRBJ1-1	CSASGGSNTEAFF	TGCAGTGCTAGTGGGGGATCGAACACTGAAGCTTTCTTT
.	few	TRBV7-2	TRBJ1-2	CASSRSGVSYGYTF	TGTGCCAGCAGCCGTTCAGGGGTGAGCTATGGCTACACCTTC
.	.	TRBV29-1	TRBJ1-4	CSAQFATNEKLFF	TGCAGCGCACAGTTCGCAACTAATGAAAAACTGTTTTTT
TRBD1	.	TRBV29-1	TRBJ1-1	CSVGWDRVNTEAFF	TGCAGCGTCGGGTGGGACAGGGTGAACACTGAAGCTTTCTTT
TRBD2	.	TRBV7-2	TRBJ2-3	CASSSGTTSTDTQYF	TGCGCCAGCAGCTCCGGGACTACTAGCACAGATACGCAGTATTTT
.	few	TRBV2	TRBJ1-2	CASRADRLANYGYTF	TGTGCCAGCAGAGCAGACAGGTTAGCTAACTATGGCTACACCTTC
TRBD1	few	TRBV27	TRBJ2-7	CASTGTGASYEQYF	TGTGCCAGCACCGGAACAGGGGCCTCCTACGAGCAGTACTTC
TRBD1	.	TRBV12-3/TRBV12-4	TRBJ1-4	CASSHGQAETQKLFF	TGTGCCAGCAGTCACGGACAGGCAGAAACTCAAAAACTGTTTTTT
TRBD1	few	TRBV19	TRBJ1-1	CASSQTGRNTEAFF	TGTGCCAGTAGCCAGACAGGGAGGAACACTGAAGCTTTCTTT
TRBD2	few	TRBV6-2/TRBV6-3	TRBJ2-1	CASRAGLAGVNEQFF	TGTGCCAGCAGAGCAGGACTAGCGGGAGTCAATGAGCAGTTCTTC
TRBD2	.	TRBV24-1	TRBJ2-1	CATTPSGSSYNEQFF	TGTGCCACCACCCCTAGCGGCAGCTCCTACAATGAGCAGTTCTTC
.	few	TRBV12-3/TRBV12-4	TRBJ1-1	CASSYGVSEAFF	TGTGCCAGCAGTTACGGAGTCTCTGAAGCTTTCTTT
.	.	TRBV7-8	TRBJ2-5	CASIKSPGRDGETQYF	TGTGCCAGCATCAAAAGCCCTGGCAGAGATGGAGAGACCCAGTACTTC
.	.	TRBV6-6	TRBJ1-1	CASSYPTRNTEAFF	TGTGCCAGCAGTTACCCGACAAGAAACACTGAAGCTTTCTTT
.	.	TRBV5-1	TRBJ2-3	CASSLGRTQYF	TGCGCCAGCAGCTTGGGACGTACGCAGTATTTT
.	few	TRBV12-3/TRBV12-4	TRBJ1-5	CASSSPAGRSSNQPQHF	TGTGCCAGCAGTTCCCCGGCAGGTCGGTCGAGCAATCAGCCCCAGCATTTT
TRBD1	few	TRBV20-1	TRBJ1-4	CSARENRGQNEKLFF	TGCAGTGCTAGAGAAAACAGGGGGCAAAATGAAAAACTGTTTTTT
.	few	TRBV3-1	TRBJ2-7	CASSPLSGPYEQYF	TGTGCCAGCAGCCCCTTAAGCGGACCCTACGAGCAGTACTTC